Following are 18 T cell receptor beta chains from one sample sequenced in a study of blood T cell repertoires in COVID-19. Assay: immunoSEQ multiplex PCR; the TCRdb copy retains only in-frame clones and omits some. The sample lists 45,000 to 55,000 clones, about 86% occurring once. Source material: peripheral blood. The receptor set was obtained from a man in his 70s with active COVID-19.

V usage is TRBV29-1 and J usage is TRBJ2-5; D is possibly TRBD2 (6 bases). Trimming took off 3 bases at V and 4 bases at J, with 9 bases between the two ends. Per the germline V gene, CDR1 is SQVTM and CDR2 is ANQGSEA. The CDR3 runs to 12 residues. CDR3 residues: CSVEGGTETQYF. In nucleotides, the CDR3 is TGCAGCGTTGAGGGGGGAACAGAGACCCAGTACTTC.

The chain has TRBV5-1 and TRBJ2-5; weak D call: TRBD1 (5 bases). The length of the CDR3 is 13 residues. From germline, CDR1 is SGHRS and CDR2 YFSETQ. Trimming cost V 3 bases and J 3 bases, with 9 bases left between them. This CDR3 is CASSSAGKETQYF. CDR3 nucleotides: TGCGCCAGCAGCTCGGCAGGGAAAGAGACCCAGTACTTC.

The genes are TRBV11-2 and TRBJ1-2; D is uncertain. From germline, CDR1 is SGHAT and CDR2 FQNNGV. The CDR3 spans 13 residues. Trimming took 4 bases from V and 4 from J, leaving 10 bases between them. The CDR3 nucleotides are TGTGCCAGCAGCTCGGGAGGCAGCTATGGCTACACCTTC. Translated, it gives CASSSGGSYGYTF.

DNA of the CDR3: TGTGCCAGCAGTTCCTCCTGGACTAGCGCAATCAATGAGCAGTTCTTC. This gives the protein CASSSSWTSAINEQFF. The rearrangement joins TRBV28 to TRBJ2-1; 9 bases match TRBD2. V was pared by 4 bases and J by 6 bases, with 10 bases of the junction left unmatched. This CDR3 has 16 amino acids. Germline V gives CDR1 MDHEN, CDR2 SYDVKM.

The V and J genes are TRBV6-5 and TRBJ2-2, with 8 bases fitting TRBD1. The CDR3 spans 14 residues. Trimming cost V 7 bases and J 7 bases; bases outside gene matches: 8. Germline CDR1 is MNHEY and CDR2 is SVGAGI. The CDR3 loop is CASTSGQGVGELFF. The CDR3 nucleotides read TGTGCCAGCACGAGTGGACAGGGCGTCGGGGAGCTGTTTTTT.

The chain is built from TRBV4-3 and TRBJ2-6, with 7 bases that match TRBD1. V lost 3 bases and J lost 2; bases outside the gene matches: 4. Germline CDR1 LGHNA, CDR2 YSLEER. The CDR3 extends over 16 amino acids. CDR3 nucleotide sequence: TGCGCCAGCAGCCAGCCCACAGGGGCTGGGGCCAACGTCCTGACTTTC. Amino acid sequence: CASSQPTGAGANVLTF.

The V call is TRBV6-5, the J call TRBJ1-2; TRBD1 is a possible D gene (5 bases). The CDR3 consists of 13 residues. The V and J ends lost 8 bases and 7 bases respectively, with 17 bases between them. CDR1 and CDR2 (germline): MNHEY, SVGAGI. The CDR3 bases are TGTGCCAGCCGGGGGGACCCGGGAGGTGGCTACACCTTC. This translates into CASRGDPGGGYTF.

The J gene is TRBJ1-4, the V gene TRBV9; D gene ambiguous. Germline V gene data show CDR1 as SGDLS and CDR2 as YYNGEE. V lost 0 bases to trimming and J lost 2 bases, with 5 bases between them. The CDR3 extends over 14 amino acids. The chain's CDR3 is CASSVDSTNEKLFF. Here the CDR3 DNA reads TGTGCCAGCAGCGTAGACAGCACTAATGAAAAACTGTTTTTT.

This clone has just a few counts. V and J are TRBV29-1 and TRBJ1-1; no reliable D call. Germline lookup yields CDR1 SQVTM and CDR2 ANQGSEA. V was trimmed by 8 bases and J by 4 bases, leaving 14 bases between them. This CDR3 comprises 12 residues. The CDR3 coding sequence is TGCAGCTTCAATGATGGGAGCACTGAAGCTTTCTTT. It translates to CSFNDGSTEAFF.

The chain employs TRBV6-5 and TRBJ2-2; weak D call: TRBD2 (5 bases). V was pared by 7 bases and J by 11 bases, with 11 bases between. The CDR3 loop spans 11 amino acids. Germline V lookup: CDR1 MNHEY, CDR2 SVGAGI. In DNA form, the CDR3 reads TGTGCCAGCACGGACTCTGGAGAGCTGTTTTTT. Its translation is CASTDSGELFF.

This chain joins TRBV12-3 or TRBV12-4 and TRBJ1-1; perhaps TRBD1 as D (5 bases). There are 12 residues in the CDR3. The V end was cut by 8 bases, the J end by 7 bases, with 14 bases between. Here the CDR3 DNA reads TGTGCCAGCTTGGGACTATCTAATGAAGCTTTCTTT. It translates to CASLGLSNEAFF.

The chain employs TRBV9 and TRBJ1-3; TRBD1 matches at 8 bases. Germline CDR1 SGDLS, CDR2 YYNGEE. V was clipped by 4 bases and J by 3 bases; unmatched bases: 9. The CDR3 runs to 16 residues. The CDR3 protein is CASSYGQGGVGNTIYF. The CDR3, as DNA: TGTGCCAGCAGCTACGGACAGGGCGGCGTTGGAAACACCATATATTTT.

On this clone itself: Mismatch with germline at one junction end may stem from a read error. The chain couples TRBV7-7 to TRBJ2-2; 8 positions agree with TRBD1. Germline V CDR1 and CDR2: SSHAT, FNYEAQ (reference sequence). The CDR3 has 15 amino acids. The CDR3 bases are TGTGCTAGCAGCCCCGGAACAGGGGGCACCGGGGAGCTGTTTTTT. Protein: CASSPGTGGTGELFF.

The V call is TRBV5-1, the J call TRBJ2-7; 7 bases fit TRBD2. V was pared by 2 bases and J by 2 bases, with 7 bases of the junction left unmatched. The germline CDR1 and CDR2 sequences are SGHRS and YFSETQ. The CDR3 is made up of 15 amino acids. CDR3 residues: CASSFGLDRAYEQYF. The CDR3 bases are TGCGCCAGCAGCTTCGGACTAGATAGGGCCTACGAGCAGTACTTC.

In its sample, this clone was seen a few times. The CDR3 sequence: CASSLAADSYEQYF. CDR3 nucleotide sequence: TGTGCCAGCAGCTTAGCGGCAGACTCCTACGAGCAGTACTTC. V is TRBV7-6 and J is TRBJ2-7; unclear D gene. There are 14 residues in the CDR3. Trimming pared 0 bases from V and 0 bases from J, leaving 6 bases between. Germline CDR1 SGHVS, CDR2 FNYEAQ. Full variable domain (missing parts from reference TRBV7-6 and TRBJ2-7): GAGVSQSPRYKVTKRGQDVALRCDPISGHVSLYWYRQALGQGPEFLTYFNYEAQQDKSGLPNDRFSAERPEGSISTLTIQRTEQRDSAMYRCASSLAADSYEQYFGPGTRLTVT.

The chain is built from TRBV7-2 and TRBJ2-5, with 9 nucleotides matching TRBD2. This CDR3 spans 15 amino acids. Unmatched junction bases numbered 13, after V lost 5 bases and J lost 9 bases. Germline CDR1 reads SGHTA; CDR2 reads FQGNSA. The CDR3 region is CASSDLAGPQVPQYF. In nucleotides, the CDR3 is TGTGCCAGCAGCGATCTAGCGGGACCCCAGGTGCCCCAGTACTTC.

The chain has TRBV27 and TRBJ2-7; 11 bases are a match to TRBD2. The CDR3 loop spans 14 amino acids. J gave up 2 bases and V 5 bases, and 2 bases lay outside the gene matches. CDR1 is MNHEY, CDR2 SMNVEV, per germline (reference sequence). As DNA, the CDR3 is TGTGCCAGCAGTCCGGGACTAGCGGCCTACGAGCAGTACTTC. Protein product: CASSPGLAAYEQYF.

This chain uses TRBV27 with TRBJ1-2; 10 nucleotides align to TRBD1. This CDR3 has 15 residues. Trimming cost V 1 base and J 6 bases; bases outside gene matches: 5. Germline V gene data show CDR1 as MNHEY and CDR2 as SMNVEV (reference sequence). The CDR3 bases are TGTGCCAGCAGTTTATTACCCGACAGGGGGCATGGCTACACCTTC. It is translated as CASSLLPDRGHGYTF.